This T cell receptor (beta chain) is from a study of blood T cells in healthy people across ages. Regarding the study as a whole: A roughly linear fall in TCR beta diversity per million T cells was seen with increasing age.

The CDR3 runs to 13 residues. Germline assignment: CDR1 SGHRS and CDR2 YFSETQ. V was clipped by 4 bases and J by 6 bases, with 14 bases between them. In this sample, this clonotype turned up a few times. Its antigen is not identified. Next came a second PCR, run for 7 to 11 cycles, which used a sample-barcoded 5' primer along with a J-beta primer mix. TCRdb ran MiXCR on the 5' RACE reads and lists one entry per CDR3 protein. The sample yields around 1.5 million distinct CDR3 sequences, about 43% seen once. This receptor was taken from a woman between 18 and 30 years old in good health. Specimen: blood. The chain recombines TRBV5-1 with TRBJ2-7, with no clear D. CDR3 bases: TGCGCCAGCAGCGATACCAATAGTCTCGAGCAGTACTTC. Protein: CASSDTNSLEQYF.